This TCR beta chain appears in the sequencing data of a study of shared clonotypes between healthy human individuals (TCRdb year 2020). Context from the whole study: Three men and a couple of women, aged 18 to 49 years, made up the cohort. Blood TCR repertoires of 5 or 6 healthy adults were deeply sequenced to estimate repertoire size and the extent of clonotype sharing between individuals. Different laboratories and diverse techniques were used to prepare libraries and sequence TCR repertoires, to increase sequencing depth and limit assay-specific biases. Each donor's leukapheresis produced roughly between roughly 0.85 and 9 billion PBMCs.

Using the deep immunoSEQ assay, TCR CDR3 regions were amplified from genomic DNA by multiplex PCR. Extracted genomic DNA from each cell subset was spread evenly across all wells of several immunoSEQ 96-well plates, with each plate serving as a replicate. For unsorted PBMC, each replicate PCR was loaded with 300 ng genomic DNA, equivalent to around 30,000 T cell genomes. Ten immunoSEQ deep assay plates were used to sequence the unsorted PBMC genomic DNA. Purified libraries were quantified with a Qubit 3.0 fluorometer, sized on a Bioanalyzer 2100, and re-quantified with the KAPA Library Quantification kit. Every immunoSEQ 96-well plate was sequenced on a dedicated single-read 150-cycle Illumina NextSeq 550 flow cell. On the study's bioinformatics: Because the immunoSEQ output held only junctional sequences and lacked quality scores, the filtering could not match the filtering applied to full-length reads. To assign V/J genes and CDR3, sequences were annotated using PyIR, a Python wrapper for IgBLAST v1.9, with IMGT germline references. Reads were filtered out if the reads had weak V/J assignments (E-value above 1e-6), no CDR3, stop codons, out-of-frame junctions, or ambiguous translated residues. V3J clonotypes were defined by identical inferred V gene, J gene, and CDR3 amino acid sequence. Percentage overlap between repertoires was computed as shared unique clonotypes divided by the size of the smaller repertoire. Richness of each repertoire was evaluated using RTK rarefaction, the Chao1 estimator, and Recon v2.1 estimates of unobserved clonotypes. TCRdb provides this immuneACCESS table in a form limited to in-frame rearrangements. Some clones are lacking; in checked studies, under half of them reflect an unresolved V gene, and why the rest are absent is not known. The DNA was the basis for D and trimming; V, J and clone size are from that table. The sample contains about half a million clones, over 70% of them found a single time. Clones ranked in the top ten supply more than 9.5% of the sample.

The donors were healthy, HIV-negative adults with no recently reported acute infections or vaccinations. Every donor was a Caucasian adult residing in Nashville, Tennessee, USA. For unsorted samples, roughly 91 million PBMCs were counted, and genomic DNA was extracted using the QIAamp DNA Blood Mini kit. Blood was obtained by leukapheresis, after which PBMCs were separated by Ficoll-Histopaque density gradient centrifugation and cryopreserved in liquid nitrogen vapor phase. Including the terminal cysteine and phenylalanine, the CDR3 comprises 16 residues. Left in the record is the CDR3 DNA by itself, 48 bases read in frame from the first base. CDR1 and CDR2 (SGHNT, YENEEA) derive from the germline V gene. Overall results and qualifications from the work: Pairwise subsampling led to the expectation that sequencing depth would affect the degree of clonotype sharing among donors. The genetic and exposure-history diversity represented was limited by the small number of donors. Sampling was restricted to blood, and TCR repertoires in tissue are likely to differ from TCR repertoires in blood.

Notes on this clone: The specificity of this receptor is unknown. One base separates it from a far larger clone, so it is likely a read error. Different DNA sequences within this sample yield the same CDR3.

The receptor's source is a woman in her forties in good health. Some clones in this sample may be carry-over from other donors' samples. Specimen: PBMCs. This chain is built from TRBV11-3 and TRBJ2-4; 11 bases in the middle match TRBD2. The CDR3 reads CASSPGLAGAKNIQYF. The sequence in DNA is TGCGCCAGCAGCCCAGGACTAGCGGGTGCCAAAAACATTCAGTACTTC.